This TCR beta chain originates from a study of molecular identifiers for immune sequencing clone quantification (dated by TCRdb to 2016 to 2019). At the level of the whole study: For a replicate experiment, the RNA from either about 20,000 or 100,000 naive CD8 T cells was divided into five aliquots, and four of those aliquots went on to sequencing. CD8 T cells were used in a methods study to benchmark molecular-identifier clustering-based TCR repertoire sequencing (MIDCIRS) and TCR RNA copy counting.

Results and caveats for the whole study, not just this receptor: Highly expanded clone sizes could be underestimated because identical TCR molecules may share a barcode. The naive libraries included spiked-in Jurkat TCR RNA (about nine copies' worth), and this RNA is not part of the donor repertoire. Modeling estimated roughly 3 recovered TCR RNA copies per cell, compared with 9.5 to 10 by digital PCR, which implies around 30% capture efficiency. When barcode sub-clustering was omitted, TCR diversity was inflated by chimeric consensus sequences, with chimeras reaching as high as 47%. Spiked-in Jurkat TCR RNA equal to a single cell's worth was reported to be detectable even within 1,100,000 naive CD8 T cells. In CMV-specific effector cells, clones with more than 20 RNA copies contained over 99% of molecules, whereas in naive cells such clones contained under 1% of molecules.

Libraries of naive CD8 T cells were generated from approximately 20,000 to 1,000,000 sorted cells, with 10%, 30% or 50% of the purified RNA used. Naive CD8 T cells, defined as CD8+CD4-CCR7+CD45RA+, were FACS-sorted into RLT Plus buffer on a BD FACSAria II. More than 8 TCR copies' worth of Jurkat RNA were spiked into 20,000-1,000,000 naive CD8 T cell samples to test detection sensitivity. Enrichment of CD8 T cells was performed with RosetteSep CD8+ T Cell Enrichment Cocktail and Ficoll-Paque, after which ACK red cell lysis was carried out. The library was obtained by PCR. Reads for this sample came from an Illumina HiSeq 4000. Bulk TCR libraries were made following a previously described method, with the TCR primers given in Table S5. Purification of total RNA was performed with the Qiagen AllPrep DNA/RNA kit. Reads from multiple sequencing runs of the same library were pooled before analysis. Processing in the source paper ran as follows. Reads were retained only if an exact TCR constant sequence was present, and the retained reads were trimmed to 150 nt and grouped according to their 12-nt molecular barcodes. Reads inside each barcode group were sub-clustered using a 15% Levenshtein threshold, and a quality-weighted consensus sequence was constructed for each RNA molecule. Non-functional sequences were removed, as were lower-count sequences one edit away from another. Barcode sub-clusters with fewer than 20% of the maximum read count were removed, based on fitting two negative binomial distributions. Using fastp trimming at Q25 and MiXCR clonotype assembly, TCRdb reanalyzed the public sequencing data and kept in-frame beta chains. Records with the same CDR3 protein are collapsed into one entry carrying the most frequent genes and DNA. What appears here as the V and J calls and clone size reflects TCRdb's work, not the paper's. The sample table contains 88,000 or so distinct CDR3 sequences; only one count was recorded for roughly 23% of them. Of the sample, approximately 0.99% is held by the ten largest clones.

The CDR3 runs 14 residues from the cysteine to the phenylalanine. Here the CDR3 DNA is all that survives: 42 bases in frame from base 1. Trimming removed 8 bases from V and 0 bases from J, leaving 12 bases between the germline ends. From the germline V gene (reference sequence), CDR1 is SEHNR and CDR2 is FQNEAQ. This clonotype has ten or more counts. Its recognized antigen is unknown. The input lacks base qualities; no much larger clone sits a single base away. The sequence is built from TRBV7-9 and TRBJ2-3, with TRBD1 tentatively as D gene (6 bases match). This TCR was recovered from a human donor in good health. Some libraries in this study had Jurkat cell RNA spiked in. Material: naive CD8+ T cells from blood, with Jurkat cell RNA spiked in. The sample's cell subset or site label, in plain terms: FACS-sorted CD8+CD4-CCR7+CD45RA+ naive T cells. The CDR3 protein sequence reads: CASPDRYSTDTQYF. The nucleotide sequence is TGTGCCAGCCCGGACAGATACAGCACAGATACGCAGTATTTT.